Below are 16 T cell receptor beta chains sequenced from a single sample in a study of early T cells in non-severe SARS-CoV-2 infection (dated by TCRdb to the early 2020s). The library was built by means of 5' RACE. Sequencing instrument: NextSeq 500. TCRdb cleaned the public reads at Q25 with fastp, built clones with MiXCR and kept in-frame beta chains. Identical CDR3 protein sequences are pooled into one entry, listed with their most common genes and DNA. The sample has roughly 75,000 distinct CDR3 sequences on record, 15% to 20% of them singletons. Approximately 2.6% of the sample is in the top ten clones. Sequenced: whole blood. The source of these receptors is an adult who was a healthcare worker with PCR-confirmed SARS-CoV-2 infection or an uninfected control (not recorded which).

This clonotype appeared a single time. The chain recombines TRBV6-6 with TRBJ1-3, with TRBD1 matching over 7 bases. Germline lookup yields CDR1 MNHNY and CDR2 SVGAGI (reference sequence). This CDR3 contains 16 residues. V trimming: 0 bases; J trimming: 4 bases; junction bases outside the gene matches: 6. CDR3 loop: CASSYSSQGGGNTIYF. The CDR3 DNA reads TGTGCCAGCAGTTACTCGTCCCAGGGGGGAGGAAACACCATATATTTT.

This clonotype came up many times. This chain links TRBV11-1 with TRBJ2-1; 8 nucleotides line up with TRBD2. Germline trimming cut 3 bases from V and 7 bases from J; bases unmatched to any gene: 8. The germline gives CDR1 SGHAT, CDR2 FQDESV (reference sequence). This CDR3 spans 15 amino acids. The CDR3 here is CASSLSRGAGNEQFF. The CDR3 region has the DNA TGTGCCAGCAGCTTGTCGCGGGGGGCCGGGAATGAGCAGTTCTTC.

The CDR3 nucleotides are TGTGCCTGGAGCCAAGTGAGACAGCTTAACAATGAGCAGTTCTTC. Its translation is CAWSQVRQLNNEQFF. This chain joins TRBV30 and TRBJ2-1; D is perhaps TRBD1 (5 bases). The CDR3 loop spans 15 amino acids. Germline lookup yields CDR1 GTSNPN and CDR2 SVGIG (reference sequence). Trimming stripped 3 bases from V and 5 bases from J, with 17 bases between. Combining the CDR3 with reference TRBV30 and TRBJ2-1 gives the whole variable domain SQTIHQWPATLVQPVGSPLSLECTVEGTSNPNLYWYRQAAGRGLQLLFYSVGIGQISSEVPQNLSASRPQDRQFILSSKKLLLSDSGFYLCAWSQVRQLNNEQFFGPGTRLTVL.

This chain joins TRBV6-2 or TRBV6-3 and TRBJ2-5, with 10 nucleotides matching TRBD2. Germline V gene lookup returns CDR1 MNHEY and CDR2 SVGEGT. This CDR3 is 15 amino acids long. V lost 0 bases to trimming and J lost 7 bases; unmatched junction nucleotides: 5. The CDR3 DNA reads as TGTGCCAGCAGTTACTCGGGACTAGCGTTGGGGACCCAGTACTTC. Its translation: CASSYSGLALGTQYF.

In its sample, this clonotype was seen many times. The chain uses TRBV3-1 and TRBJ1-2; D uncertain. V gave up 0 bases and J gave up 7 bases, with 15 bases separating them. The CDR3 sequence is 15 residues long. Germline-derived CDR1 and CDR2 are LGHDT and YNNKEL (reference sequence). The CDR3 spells CASSQEKASGFGYTF. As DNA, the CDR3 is TGTGCCAGCAGCCAAGAAAAGGCCTCAGGTTTTGGCTACACCTTC.

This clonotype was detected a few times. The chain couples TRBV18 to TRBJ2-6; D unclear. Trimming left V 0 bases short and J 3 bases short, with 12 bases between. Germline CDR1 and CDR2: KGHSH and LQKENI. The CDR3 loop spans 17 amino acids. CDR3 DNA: TGTGCCAGCTCACCACCGTGGACGGGCGGTGGGGCCAACGTCCTGACTTTC. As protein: CASSPPWTGGGANVLTF.

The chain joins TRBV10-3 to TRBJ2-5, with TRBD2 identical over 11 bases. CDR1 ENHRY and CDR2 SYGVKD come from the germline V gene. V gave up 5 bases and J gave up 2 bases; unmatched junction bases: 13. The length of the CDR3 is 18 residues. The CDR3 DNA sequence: TGTGCCATCAGTCCACAAGGGGGACTAGCGGAAATACAAGAGACCCAGTACTTC. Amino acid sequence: CAISPQGGLAEIQETQYF.

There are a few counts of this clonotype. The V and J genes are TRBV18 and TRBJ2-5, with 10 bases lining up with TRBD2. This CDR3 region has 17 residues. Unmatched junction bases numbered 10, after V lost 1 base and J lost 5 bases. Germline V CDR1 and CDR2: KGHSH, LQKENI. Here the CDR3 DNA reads TGTGCCAGCTCACCACAAATAGCGGGAGGTGGTAATGAGACCCAGTACTTC. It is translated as CASSPQIAGGGNETQYF. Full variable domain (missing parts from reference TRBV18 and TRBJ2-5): NAGVMQNPRHLVRRRGQEARLRCSPMKGHSHVYWYRQLPEEGLKFMVYLQKENIIDESGMPKERFSAEFPKEGPSILRIQQVVRGDSAAYFCASSPQIAGGGNETQYFGPGTRLLVL.

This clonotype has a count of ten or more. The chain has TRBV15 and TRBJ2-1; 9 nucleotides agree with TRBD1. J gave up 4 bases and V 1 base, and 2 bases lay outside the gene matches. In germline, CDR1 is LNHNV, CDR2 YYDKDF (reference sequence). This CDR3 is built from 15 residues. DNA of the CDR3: TGTGCCACCAGCAGAGGACAGGGGGTTTACAATGAGCAGTTCTTC. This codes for CATSRGQGVYNEQFF.

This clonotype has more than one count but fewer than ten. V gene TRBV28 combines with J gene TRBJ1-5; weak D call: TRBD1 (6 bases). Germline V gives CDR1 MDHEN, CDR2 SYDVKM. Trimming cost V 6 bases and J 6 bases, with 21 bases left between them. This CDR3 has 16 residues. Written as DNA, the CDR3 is TGTGCCAGCAGGGAACTACAGGGTAAGGGGAGTCAGCCCCAGCATTTT. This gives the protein CASRELQGKGSQPQHF.

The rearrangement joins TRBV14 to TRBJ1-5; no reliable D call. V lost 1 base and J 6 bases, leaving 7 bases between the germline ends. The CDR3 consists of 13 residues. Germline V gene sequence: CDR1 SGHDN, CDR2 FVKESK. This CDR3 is CASSQGLGQPQHF. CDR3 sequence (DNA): TGTGCCAGCAGCCAAGGTCTGGGTCAGCCCCAGCATTTT. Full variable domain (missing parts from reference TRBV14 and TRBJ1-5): EAGVTQFPSHSVIEKGQTVTLRCDPISGHDNLYWYRRVMGKEIKFLLHFVKESKQDESGMPNNRFLAERTGGTYSTLKVQPAELEDSGVYFCASSQGLGQPQHFGDGTRLSIL.

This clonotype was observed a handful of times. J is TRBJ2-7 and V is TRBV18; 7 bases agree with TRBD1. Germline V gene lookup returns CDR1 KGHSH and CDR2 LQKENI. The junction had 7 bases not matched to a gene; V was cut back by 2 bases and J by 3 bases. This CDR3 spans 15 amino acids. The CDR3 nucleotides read TGTGCCAGCTCACCATCTCGGACAGGCGACTACGAGCAGTACTTC. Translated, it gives CASSPSRTGDYEQYF.

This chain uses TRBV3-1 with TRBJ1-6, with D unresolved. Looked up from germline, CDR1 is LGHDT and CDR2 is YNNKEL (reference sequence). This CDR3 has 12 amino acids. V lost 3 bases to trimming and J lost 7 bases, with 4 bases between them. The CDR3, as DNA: TGTGCCAGCAGCCAGGAGAATTCACCCCTCCACTTT. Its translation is CASSQENSPLHF.

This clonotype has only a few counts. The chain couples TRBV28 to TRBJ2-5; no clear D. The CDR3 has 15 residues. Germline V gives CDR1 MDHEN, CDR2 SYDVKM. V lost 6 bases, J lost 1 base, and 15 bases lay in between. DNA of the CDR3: TGTGCCAGCAGCCCTAGAATGTGGGTCCAAGAGACCCAGTACTTC. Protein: CASSPRMWVQETQYF.

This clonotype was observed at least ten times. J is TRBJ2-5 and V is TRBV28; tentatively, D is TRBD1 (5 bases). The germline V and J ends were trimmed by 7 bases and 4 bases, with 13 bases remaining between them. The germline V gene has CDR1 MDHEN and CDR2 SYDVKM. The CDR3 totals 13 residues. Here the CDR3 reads CASTLSGIETQYF. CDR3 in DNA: TGTGCCAGCACCCTTTCAGGGATAGAGACCCAGTACTTC.

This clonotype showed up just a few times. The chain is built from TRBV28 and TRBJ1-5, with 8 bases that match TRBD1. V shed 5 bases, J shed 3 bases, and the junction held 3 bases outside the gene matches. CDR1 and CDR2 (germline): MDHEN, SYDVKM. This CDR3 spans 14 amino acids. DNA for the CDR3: TGTGCCAGCAGTGTGGGACAGGTCAATCAGCCCCAGCATTTT. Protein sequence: CASSVGQVNQPQHF.